One and the same sample provided the 9 T cell receptor beta chains below, sequenced in a study of blood T cell repertoires in COVID-19. The protocol was immunoSEQ multiplex PCR, while the TCRdb copy is restricted to in-frame clones and leaves out a portion. This table has about 480,000 clones, 85% to 90% appearing once. Input material: PBMCs or T cells enriched from blood (not recorded which). The receptor source for this set is a woman in her thirties or forties who had recovered from COVID-19.

The rearrangement joins TRBV7-9 to TRBJ2-7; D gene unclear. The CDR3 is 13 residues long. V was trimmed by 1 base and J by 13 bases, leaving 17 bases between them. Germline V gene data show CDR1 as SEHNR and CDR2 as FQNEAQ (reference sequence). The CDR3 here is CASSLEPSTVHYF. For the CDR3, the DNA is TGTGCCAGCAGCTTAGAGCCTTCTACAGTGCACTACTTC.

The chain uses TRBV14 and TRBJ2-7, with D possibly being TRBD1 (6 bases). This CDR3 is built from 14 residues. CDR1 SGHDN and CDR2 FVKESK come from the germline V gene. V lost 4 bases to trimming and J lost 4 bases, with 14 bases between them. DNA of the CDR3: TGTGCCAGCAGCCTCCGGGACACAGAGTACGAGCAGTACTTC. As protein: CASSLRDTEYEQYF.

The V and J genes are TRBV11-2 and TRBJ2-1, with 7 positions matching TRBD2. Trimming removed 5 bases from V and 6 bases from J; junction bases left unmatched: 16. The CDR3 runs 17 residues. The germline V gene encodes CDR1 SGHAT and CDR2 FQNNGV. The CDR3 spells CASSPEGLADLCNEQFF. CDR3 DNA sequence: TGTGCCAGCAGCCCCGAAGGGCTAGCGGATTTGTGCAATGAGCAGTTCTTC.

This clone showed up just once. The chain links TRBV4-3 to TRBJ2-1, with 9 positions matching TRBD2. This CDR3 has 17 amino acids. Germline V lookup: CDR1 LGHNA, CDR2 YSLEER. J lost 7 bases, V lost 0 bases, and 10 bases had no gene match. The DNA of the CDR3 is TGCGCCAGCAGCCAAGATCTGGGCGGGAGGGCCATAAATGAGCAGTTCTTC. This sequence encodes CASSQDLGGRAINEQFF.

This chain connects TRBV3-1 (or the pseudogene TRBV3-2) to TRBJ2-3, with 12 bases matching TRBD2. V was pared by 3 bases and J by 2 bases, with 12 bases of the junction left unmatched. Germline assignment: CDR1 LGHDT and CDR2 YNNKEL (reference sequence). The CDR3 spans 19 residues. The CDR3 nucleotides read TGTGCCAGCAGCCATCTCCTCGGCGGACTAGCGGGAAACACAGATACGCAGTATTTT. As protein: CASSHLLGGLAGNTDTQYF.

CDR3 residues: CASSLLEGEQYF. As DNA, the CDR3 is TGTGCCAGCTCGTTGTTGGAGGGGGAGCAGTACTTC. The chain has TRBV6-6 and TRBJ2-7, with D tentatively TRBD2 (6 bases). Germline values: CDR1 MNHNY, CDR2 SVGAGI (reference sequence). Trimming shortened V by 8 bases and J by 7 bases, and 15 bases separated the two germline ends. The CDR3 is 12 amino acids.

This rearrangement joins TRBV10-3 to TRBJ2-3; the D gene is possibly TRBD1 (5 bases). This CDR3 has 14 residues. Germline loops: CDR1 ENHRY, CDR2 SYGVKD. V shed 5 bases and J shed 5 bases, with 14 bases lying between them. The CDR3 spells CAISTNGALDTQYF. Written as DNA, the CDR3 is TGTGCCATCAGTACGAATGGGGCTTTAGATACGCAGTATTTT.

The chain uses TRBV27 and TRBJ1-1; D unresolved. Trimming left V 2 bases short and J 2 bases short, with 9 bases between. Germline CDR1 and CDR2: MNHEY and SMNVEV (reference sequence). The CDR3 has 14 amino acids. CDR3 nucleotides: TGTGCCAGCAGTTTAGAGGGTCTCAACACTGAAGCTTTCTTT. This codes for CASSLEGLNTEAFF.

The J gene is TRBJ1-3, the V gene TRBV4-2; the D gene is possibly TRBD1 (6 bases). V was cut by 0 bases and J by 8 bases, with 14 bases left in between. The CDR3 extends over 15 amino acids. Germline V gives CDR1 LGHNA, CDR2 YNFKEQ. CDR3 sequence: CASSQDGGSRDTIYF. For the CDR3, the DNA is TGTGCCAGCAGCCAAGATGGGGGCAGCCGTGACACCATATATTTT.